The T cell receptor (beta chain) described here comes from a study of CD8 T cells in Susac syndrome. Germline CDR1 reads MNHEY; CDR2 reads SVGAGI. This CDR3 comprises 14 residues. Between the trimmed V and J ends, which lost 6 bases and 5 bases, there was a span of 16 bases. CD8+ and CD4+ T cells from blood underwent TCR beta sequencing, which was carried out in a high-throughput format. It was with random hexamers that 0.5 to 1 ug RNA was reverse transcribed. Amplification of TCR beta CDR3 was carried out by immunoSEQ multiplex PCR, which covered 54 Vbeta and 13 Jbeta segments. TCRdb recomputed calls from the immunoSEQ multiplex PCR reads with MiXCR, one row per CDR3 protein. This sample has tens of thousands of distinct CDR3 sequences, with 91% found just once.

The chain joins TRBV6-5 to TRBJ2-5; unclear D gene. The TCR was taken from a human donor with multiple sclerosis. The sequenced material came from CD8+ T cells from PBMCs. The CDR3 here is CASSQTAGRETQYF. CDR3 nucleotide sequence: TGTGCCAGCAGCCAAACGGCAGGCAGGGAGACCCAGTACTTC.